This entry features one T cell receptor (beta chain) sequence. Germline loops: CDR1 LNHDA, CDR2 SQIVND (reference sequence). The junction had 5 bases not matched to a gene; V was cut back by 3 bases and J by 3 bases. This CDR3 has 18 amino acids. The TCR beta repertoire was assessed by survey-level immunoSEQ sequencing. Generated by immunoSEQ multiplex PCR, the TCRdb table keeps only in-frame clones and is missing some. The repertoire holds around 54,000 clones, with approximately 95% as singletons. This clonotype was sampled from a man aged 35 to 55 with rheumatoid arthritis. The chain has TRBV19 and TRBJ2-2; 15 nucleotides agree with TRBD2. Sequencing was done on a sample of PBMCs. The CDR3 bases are TGTGCCAGTAGTATCGCCGGGACTAGCGGGAGGTACACCGGGGAGCTGTTTTTT. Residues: CASSIAGTSGRYTGELFF.